This passage covers 22 T cell receptor beta chains from one sample sequenced in a study of CD8+ T cells in alopecia areata. Treatment in this sample: oral pan-JAK inhibitor, 5-10 mg twice daily. RNA, once extracted, was reverse transcribed into cDNA for use as the sequencing template. Clones were sequenced by immunoSEQ multiplex PCR, and TCRdb holds only the in-frame ones, with some missing. The sample lists roughly 200,000 clones, 35% to 45% occurring once. Sequences were derived from CD4+ T cells sorted from blood, sampled at approximately week 30, from a patient treated with tofacitinib. These receptors were collected from a human donor with alopecia areata.

This chain uses TRBV30 with TRBJ2-1; 7 bases match TRBD1. The CDR3 is made up of 12 amino acids. Germline assignment: CDR1 GTSNPN and CDR2 SVGIG (reference sequence). The V and J ends lost 4 bases and 6 bases, in that order; junction bases with no gene match: 3. The CDR3 DNA reads as TGTGCCTGGACAGGGGGTCGCAATGAGCAGTTCTTC. Translation: CAWTGGRNEQFF.

The rearrangement links TRBV29-1 to TRBJ1-2; D is undetermined. Per the germline V gene, CDR1 is SQVTM and CDR2 is ANQGSEA. V dropped 2 bases and J dropped 8 bases, with 9 bases sitting between them. CDR3 size: 11 residues. The CDR3 region has the DNA TGCAGCGTTGAAAAAGGGTCCGGCTACACCTTC. Translation: CSVEKGSGYTF.

This chain uses TRBV7-9 with TRBJ1-2; D is unresolved. Trimming stripped 5 bases from V and 8 bases from J, with 21 bases between. Germline CDR1 SEHNR, CDR2 FQNEAQ (reference sequence). The CDR3 covers 15 residues. The CDR3 loop is CASSPGGSSKVGYTF. In DNA form, the CDR3 reads TGTGCCAGCAGCCCGGGCGGGTCCTCGAAGGTGGGCTACACCTTC.

The chain combines TRBV29-1 with TRBJ2-7, with D tentatively TRBD1 or TRBD2 (6 bases each). The germline CDR1 and CDR2 sequences are SQVTM and ANQGSEA. There are 16 residues in the CDR3. V lost 7 bases and J lost 6, with 28 bases in between. In nucleotides, the CDR3 is TGCAGCGCCACCGCCAGTGGAGGGGGTGCCTTGGGCGAGCAGTACTTC. Its protein product is CSATASGGGALGEQYF.

The V gene is TRBV4-1, the J gene TRBJ2-7; perhaps TRBD2 as D (5 bases). With 4 bases removed from V and 4 bases from J, the gap between germline ends came to 14 bases. This CDR3 is 14 amino acids long. Germline V CDR1 and CDR2: MGHRA, YSYEKL. The CDR3 reads CASSLPGTEYEQYF. CDR3 bases: TGCGCCAGCAGCCTTCCGGGAACGGAGTACGAGCAGTACTTC.

This sequence joins TRBV4-2 and TRBJ2-2; possibly TRBD1 for D (6 bases). The CDR3 runs 16 residues. Looked up from germline, CDR1 is LGHNA and CDR2 is YNFKEQ. V was shortened by 1 base and J by 0 bases, with 9 bases between the two germline ends. The DNA for the CDR3 is TGTGCCAGCAGCCAAGTATACAGGGCGAACACCGGGGAGCTGTTTTTT. This translates into CASSQVYRANTGELFF.

In its sample, this clone was seen a few times. The chain employs TRBV19 and TRBJ2-3; TRBD2 aligns across 11 bases. V dropped 6 bases and J dropped 4; count of bases not matched to a gene: 6. Germline CDR1 LNHDA, CDR2 SQIVND (reference sequence). The CDR3 runs 15 residues. The CDR3 loop is CASRKTSGGADTQYF. In DNA form, the CDR3 reads TGTGCCAGTAGAAAAACTAGCGGGGGTGCAGATACGCAGTATTTT.

This chain uses TRBV25-1 with TRBJ2-7; tentatively, D is TRBD1 (5 bases). The germline gives CDR1 MGHDK, CDR2 SYGVNS. The CDR3 totals 13 residues. V was pared by 0 bases and J by 4 bases, with 7 bases between. The DNA for the CDR3 is TGTGCCAGCAGTGAATATCAGGGTTACGAGCAGTACTTC. It specifies CASSEYQGYEQYF.

The genes are TRBV6-5 and TRBJ2-3, with 7 bases matching TRBD1. CDR3 length equals 13 residues. Unmatched junction bases numbered 7, after V lost 10 bases and J lost 3 bases. Looked up from germline, CDR1 is MNHEY and CDR2 is SVGAGI. The CDR3 DNA is TGTGCCACCGAGAGACAGGGAACAGATACGCAGTATTTT. Protein sequence: CATERQGTDTQYF.

Only a few counts were recorded for this clone. CDR3 sequence: CAISVSNEQFF. The CDR3 bases are TGTGCCATCAGTGTGAGCAATGAGCAGTTCTTC. The rearrangement joins TRBV10-3 to TRBJ2-1; D uncertain. This CDR3 comprises 11 residues. Germline V gives CDR1 ENHRY, CDR2 SYGVKD. V lost 4 bases, J lost 6 bases, and 4 bases lay in between.

The chain links TRBV7-9 to TRBJ2-7; D perhaps matches TRBD1 (6 bases). The V end lost 2 bases, the J end lost 2 bases, and 13 bases lay between the germline ends. The length of the CDR3 is 15 residues. Germline V CDR1 and CDR2: SEHNR, FQNEAQ (reference sequence). CDR3 amino acids: CASSLSGRGPYEQYF. CDR3 DNA: TGTGCCAGCAGCTTAAGTGGCAGGGGTCCCTACGAGCAGTACTTC.

This clone occurred a few times. The chain links TRBV5-4 to TRBJ2-5; D uncertain. Per the germline V gene, CDR1 is SGHNT and CDR2 is YYREEE (reference sequence). The CDR3 contains 13 residues. The ends were cut back, 5 bases at V and 5 bases at J, with 13 bases in the middle. The CDR3 sequence is CASRALAAETQYF. As DNA, the CDR3 is TGTGCCAGCAGGGCCCTCGCGGCGGAGACCCAGTACTTC.

This chain joins TRBV6-1 and TRBJ2-1; the D is unclear. CDR1 and CDR2 from the germline V gene are MNHNS and SASEGT. CDR3 size: 13 residues. V was pared by 2 bases and J by 12 bases, with 14 bases between. CDR3 bases: TGTGCCAGCAGTGAACCAGGTCCCGCATGGCAGTTCTTC. Residues: CASSEPGPAWQFF.

This clone was found a few times. This chain connects TRBV5-1 to TRBJ2-4; maybe TRBD1 (5 bases). The V and J ends lost 0 bases and 0 bases respectively, with 7 bases between them. The length of the CDR3 is 15 residues. Germline V lookup: CDR1 SGHRS, CDR2 YFSETQ. The CDR3 coding sequence is TGCGCCAGCAGCTTGGGGCAGGGAGCCAAAAACATTCAGTACTTC. It specifies CASSLGQGAKNIQYF.

The chain combines TRBV10-2 with TRBJ2-7; D perhaps matches TRBD1 (6 bases). CDR3 length equals 15 residues. The V gene's germline CDR1 is WSHSY and CDR2 SAAADI. Deletions cut 0 bases from V and 3 bases from J, with 12 bases between. CDR3 nucleotides: TGCGCCAGCAGTGAGTCGGGCGGCAGGGGCTACGAGCAGTACTTC. Amino acid sequence: CASSESGGRGYEQYF.

In its sample, this clone was seen a few times. This rearrangement joins TRBV7-9 to TRBJ2-7, with D perhaps TRBD1 (6 bases). The length of the CDR3 is 14 residues. The germline CDR1 and CDR2 sequences are SEHNR and FQNEAQ (reference sequence). Trimming took off 3 bases at V and 6 bases at J, with 15 bases between the two ends. Written as DNA, the CDR3 is TGTGCCAGCAGCTTGTCAGGGGACGTCGGCGAGCAGTACTTC. This translates into CASSLSGDVGEQYF.

The rearrangement uses TRBV5-5 and TRBJ2-1; TRBD2 matches 7 bases. Germline CDR1 reads SGHKS; CDR2 reads YYEKEE (reference sequence). J gave up 7 bases and V 4 bases, and 11 bases lay outside the gene matches. This CDR3 has 15 amino acids. CDR3 in DNA: TGTGCCAGCAGCGCCGGGGGGTTGAGGCCTAATGAGCAGTTCTTC. Protein: CASSAGGLRPNEQFF.

This clone occurred a few times. The V and J genes are TRBV7-2 and TRBJ1-2; no firm D call. Germline V gene data show CDR1 as SGHTA and CDR2 as FQGNSA. The CDR3 length is 17 residues. With 1 base removed from V and 5 bases from J, the gap between germline ends came to 20 bases. The CDR3 loop is CASSLDILGGSRYGYTF. The DNA for the CDR3 is TGTGCCAGCAGCTTAGATATATTGGGAGGCAGTCGATATGGCTACACCTTC.

The chain uses TRBV5-1 and TRBJ2-7; TRBD1 matches at 10 bases. V trimming: 1 base; J trimming: 5 bases; junction bases outside the gene matches: 6. Per germline, CDR1 SGHRS and CDR2 YFSETQ. The CDR3 contains 15 residues. As DNA, the CDR3 is TGCGCCAGCAGCTTGTCGACTGGGACAGGGGACGAGCAGTACTTC. It specifies CASSLSTGTGDEQYF.

The genes are TRBV29-1 and TRBJ1-4; no reliable D call. The CDR3 is made up of 16 amino acids. Germline V gives CDR1 SQVTM, CDR2 ANQGSEA. V was trimmed by 1 base and J by 2 bases, leaving 14 bases between them. The CDR3 region is CSVEALGSTTNEKLFF. CDR3 in DNA: TGCAGCGTTGAAGCTCTCGGGAGTACGACTAATGAAAAACTGTTTTTT. The full variable domain, rest sourced from reference TRBV29-1 and TRBJ1-4, is SAVISQKPSRDICQRGTSLTIQCQVDSQVTMMFWYRQQPGQSLTLIATANQGSEATYESGFVIDKFPISRPNLTFSTLTVSNMSPEDSSIYLCSVEALGSTTNEKLFFGSGTQLSVL.

This clone was counted a few times. The rearrangement links TRBV9 to TRBJ2-2, with a possible D match to TRBD1 (6 bases). Trimming left V 0 bases short and J 2 bases short, with 14 bases between. CDR1 and CDR2 (germline): SGDLS, YYNGEE. The CDR3 loop spans 17 amino acids. CDR3 DNA sequence: TGTGCCAGCAGCGTAGGTCCCGGGACAAGCAACACCGGGGAGCTGTTTTTT. This sequence encodes CASSVGPGTSNTGELFF.

On this clone: A much bigger clone sits one base away, suggesting this may be a read error. The rearrangement uses TRBV5-5 and TRBJ1-2; D remains unclear. Germline CDR1 is SGHKS and CDR2 is YYEKEE (reference sequence). The CDR3 totals 13 residues. Trimming left V 4 bases short and J 2 bases short, with 9 bases between. CDR3 sequence reads: CASSHPRNYGYTF. CDR3 bases: TGTGCCAGCAGCCACCCCCGGAACTATGGCTACACCTTC. The whole variable domain, filled in from reference TRBV5-5 and TRBJ1-2, reads DAGVTQSPTHLIKTRGQQVTLRCSPISGHKSVSWYQQVLGQGPQFIFQYYEKEERGRGNFPDRFSARQFPNYSSELNVNALLLGDSALYLCASSHPRNYGYTFGSGTRLTVV.